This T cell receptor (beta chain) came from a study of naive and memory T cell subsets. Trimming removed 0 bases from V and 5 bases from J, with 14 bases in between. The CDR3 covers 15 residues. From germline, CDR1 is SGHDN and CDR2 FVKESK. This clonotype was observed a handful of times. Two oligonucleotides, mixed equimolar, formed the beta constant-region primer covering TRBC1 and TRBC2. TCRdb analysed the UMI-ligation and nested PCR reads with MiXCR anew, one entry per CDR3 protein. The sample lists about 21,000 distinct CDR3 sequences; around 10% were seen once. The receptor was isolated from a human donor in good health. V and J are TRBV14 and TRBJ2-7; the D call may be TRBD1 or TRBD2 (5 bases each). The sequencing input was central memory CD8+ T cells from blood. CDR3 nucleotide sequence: TGTGCCAGCAGCCAAGACGAGGACTGGGGGAACGAGCAGTACTTC. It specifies CASSQDEDWGNEQYF. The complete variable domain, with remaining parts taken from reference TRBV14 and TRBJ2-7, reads EAGVTQFPSHSVIEKGQTVTLRCDPISGHDNLYWYRRVMGKEIKFLLHFVKESKQDESGMPNNRFLAERTGGTYSTLKVQPAELEDSGVYFCASSQDEDWGNEQYFGPGTRLTVT.